Listed below are T cell receptor beta chains from one sample, sequenced in a study of blood T cell repertoires in COVID-19. Method: immunoSEQ multiplex PCR; TCRdb's copy keeps in-frame clones and lacks some. The data hold 90,000 to 110,000 clones, with 65% to 90% observed a single time. Material for sequencing was peripheral blood. The receptors come from a woman over 75 with active or convalescent COVID-19. Both conserved end residues are part of each CDR3. A D gene is named only where the DNA matches it firmly. The listing skips clone size in some rows; elsewhere it reads once, few, many or a size class.

size	V	J	D	DNA	CDR3
-	TRBV3-1/TRBV3-2	TRBJ2-7	TRBD2	TGTGCCAGCAGCCAAGATCTTAGACTAGCTTACGAGCAGTACTTC	CASSQDLRLAYEQYF
-	TRBV2	TRBJ1-1	TRBD1	TGTGCCAGCAGGGCCGGGACAGGGGGGCCTGAAGCTTTCTTT	CASRAGTGGPEAFF
-	TRBV7-2	TRBJ1-5	-	TGTGCCAGCAGTCCCAGGGCCAATCAGCCCCAGCATTTT	CASSPRANQPQHF
-	TRBV29-1	TRBJ1-3	-	TGCAGCGTTGAAGATCCAGTCTCTGGAAACACCATATATTTT	CSVEDPVSGNTIYF
-	TRBV5-1	TRBJ1-2	TRBD1	TGCGCCAGCAGCATGGGGCCCCCACAGGGGGCGCGTGGCTACACCTTC	CASSMGPPQGARGYTF
-	TRBV24-1	TRBJ2-3	-	TGTGCCACCAGTGACACTCGACAGGGCACAGATACGCAGTATTTT	CATSDTRQGTDTQYF
-	TRBV7-9	TRBJ2-5	TRBD1	TGTGCCAGCAGTTCGACAGGGTGGAGGGAGACCCAGTACTTC	CASSSTGWRETQYF
few	TRBV7-3	TRBJ2-3	TRBD2	TGTGCCAGCAGCTTAATTCCAGCGGGAAGCACAGATACGCAGTATTTT	CASSLIPAGSTDTQYF
-	TRBV5-1	TRBJ1-2	-	TGCGCCAGCAGCTTGGACCCGGGAAGGACTAACTATGGCTACACCTTC	CASSLDPGRTNYGYTF
-	TRBV28	TRBJ2-3	TRBD2	TGTGCCAGCAGTTTCTCTAGCGGGACACATACGCAGTATTTT	CASSFSSGTHTQYF
-	TRBV28	TRBJ1-5	TRBD1	TGTGCCAGCAGTTTTCCGGGGGGGGGACAGTTTAGCAATCAGCCCCAGCATTTT	CASSFPGGGQFSNQPQHF
-	TRBV2	TRBJ2-1	TRBD1	TGTGCCAGCAGTCAGGACAGGGTGAATGAGCAGTTCTTC	CASSQDRVNEQFF
-	TRBV5-1	TRBJ2-7	TRBD1	TGCGCCAGCAGCATTTGGACAGGGTCAGGATACGAGCAGTACTTC	CASSIWTGSGYEQYF
-	TRBV2	TRBJ1-5	-	TGTGCCAGCAGTGAAGGCCGGAATCAGCCCCAGCATTTT	CASSEGRNQPQHF
-	TRBV18	TRBJ2-7	TRBD1	TGTGCCAGCTCACCGGGGACAGGGGTATACGAGCAGTACTTC	CASSPGTGVYEQYF
-	TRBV5-8	TRBJ2-7	TRBD1	TGTGCCAGCAGCTGGGGGACAGGGGTGGCCTACGAGCAGTACTTC	CASSWGTGVAYEQYF
-	TRBV7-9	TRBJ1-4	TRBD1	TGTGCCAGCAGCTTAGGACAGGGATATGAAAAACTGTTTTTT	CASSLGQGYEKLFF
many	TRBV7-9	TRBJ2-1	-	TGTGCCAGCTTTGAGGTTTCCTACAATGAGCAGTTCTTC	CASFEVSYNEQFF
-	TRBV5-1	TRBJ2-2	-	TGCGCCAGCGGACTTTCGAACGCGAACACCGGGGAGCTGTTTTTT	CASGLSNANTGELFF
-	TRBV25-1	TRBJ2-4	-	TGTGCCAGCAGTGACAGTCGAGGGATTCAGTACTTC	CASSDSRGIQYF
-	TRBV29-1	TRBJ2-7	TRBD2	TGCAGCGTTGAAGAGCGCCTAGCGGACTACGAGCAGTACTTC	CSVEERLADYEQYF
-	TRBV2	TRBJ2-7	TRBD1	TGTGCCAGCAGTAGGACAGGGGTAAGGTACGAGCAGTACTTC	CASSRTGVRYEQYF
-	TRBV7-3	TRBJ1-1	-	TGTGCCAGCAGCGCTAACAGGGATAGTGAAGCTTTCTTT	CASSANRDSEAFF
-	TRBV5-1	TRBJ2-7	-	TGCGCCAGCAGCTCTACCGACAGGTGGATATCCTACGAGCAGTACTTC	CASSSTDRWISYEQYF
-	TRBV28	TRBJ2-2	-	TGTGCCAGCAGTTTGTATAGGGGGACCGGGGAGCTGTTTTTT	CASSLYRGTGELFF
few	TRBV28	TRBJ2-7	-	TGTGCCAGCAGTTTTAAAGGGGTTTTTGACTACGAGCAGTACTTC	CASSFKGVFDYEQYF
-	TRBV12-3/TRBV12-4	TRBJ1-1	-	TGTGCCAGCAGTTTCGGTCAGGGGCCAGCTTTCTTT	CASSFGQGPAFF
-	TRBV6-5	TRBJ2-7	-	TGTGCCAGCAGTTACGACATTTTTTACGAGCAGTACTTC	CASSYDIFYEQYF
-	TRBV19	TRBJ1-1	-	TGTGCCAGTAGTATGGGTGGGGGGACGGAAGCTTTCTTT	CASSMGGGTEAFF
-	TRBV13	TRBJ2-2	-	TGTGCCAGCAGCACTCGACAGGTTCGGGAGCTGTTTTTT	CASSTRQVRELFF
-	TRBV5-1	TRBJ1-2	-	TGCGCCAGCAGCTTGGGCAGGGCGGACTATGGCTACACCTTC	CASSLGRADYGYTF
once	TRBV28	TRBJ2-7	-	TGTGCCAGCAGTCCTCTCTACGAGCAGTACTTC	CASSPLYEQYF
-	TRBV28	TRBJ1-2	-	TGTGCCAGCAGTTTATCCGACAGGCACGACGGCTACACCTTC	CASSLSDRHDGYTF
-	TRBV6-5	TRBJ2-5	TRBD2	TGTGCCAGCAGCCCCTGGACTAGCGGTCAAGAGACCCAGTACTTC	CASSPWTSGQETQYF
-	TRBV12-3/TRBV12-4	TRBJ2-7	-	TGTGCCAGCAGTATTCGGTACGAGCAGTACTTC	CASSIRYEQYF
-	TRBV6-5	TRBJ2-2	TRBD2	TGTGCCAGCAGTTGGACTAGCGGGAGTTCCGGGGAGCTGTTTTTT	CASSWTSGSSGELFF
-	TRBV24-1	TRBJ1-5	TRBD1	TGTGCCACCAGTGACCCCGGACAGGGATTGGATCAGCCCCAGCATTTT	CATSDPGQGLDQPQHF
-	TRBV19	TRBJ2-3	-	TGTGCCAGTAGTGCAACGGGCAGGGGCACAGATACGCAGTATTTT	CASSATGRGTDTQYF
few	TRBV7-9	TRBJ1-6	-	TGTGCCAGCAGCTCAGACGACAGCTCCTATAATTCACCCCTCCACTTT	CASSSDDSSYNSPLHF
-	TRBV4-1	TRBJ2-3	TRBD2	TGCGCCAGTGGGACTAGCGGGACTAGCACAGATACGCAGTATTTT	CASGTSGTSTDTQYF
-	TRBV11-2	TRBJ2-1	TRBD2	TGTGCCAGCAGCTTAGTTGGTAGCGGGAGTTCGAATGAGCAGTTCTTC	CASSLVGSGSSNEQFF
-	TRBV6-5	TRBJ1-1	TRBD1	TGTGCCAGCAGCCCGCATACACAGGGGGCGCCGGAAGCTTTCTTT	CASSPHTQGAPEAFF
-	TRBV6-2/TRBV6-3	TRBJ2-4	-	TGTGCCAGCAGTTTTTACGGCGGAGCCAAAAACATTCAGTACTTC	CASSFYGGAKNIQYF
-	TRBV6-5	TRBJ2-2	TRBD2	TGTGCCAGCAGGGGGACTAGCGGAAACACCGGGGAGCTGTTTTTT	CASRGTSGNTGELFF
-	TRBV28	TRBJ2-5	-	TGTGCCAGCAGTTTACAGGGTAGTGAAGAGACCCAGTACTTC	CASSLQGSEETQYF
-	TRBV3-1/TRBV3-2	TRBJ1-1	-	TGTGCCAGCCCCAGGGCAGCGAAAACGGAAGCTTTCTTT	CASPRAAKTEAFF
-	TRBV7-9	TRBJ1-1	-	TGTGCCAGCAGCTTATCGAACAGGAACACTGAAGCTTTCTTT	CASSLSNRNTEAFF
-	TRBV11-2	TRBJ1-1	-	TGTGCCAGCAGCTTAAGATTTGGGGCAGCGAACACTGAAGCTTTCTTT	CASSLRFGAANTEAFF
-	TRBV7-3	TRBJ2-3	TRBD2	TGTGCCAGCAGCTTACTGACAGCGGGAGAAGGTTATACGCAGTATTTT	CASSLLTAGEGYTQYF
-	TRBV18	TRBJ1-3	-	TGTGCCAGCTCACCCAGGAGGCCTAACTCTGGAAACACCATATATTTT	CASSPRRPNSGNTIYF
-	TRBV28	TRBJ1-1	-	TGTGCCAGCAGATCAATCTACGGGGAAGCTTTCTTT	CASRSIYGEAFF
-	TRBV5-6	TRBJ2-1	-	TGTGCCAGCAGCTTGGTAAACAATGAGCAGTTCTTC	CASSLVNNEQFF